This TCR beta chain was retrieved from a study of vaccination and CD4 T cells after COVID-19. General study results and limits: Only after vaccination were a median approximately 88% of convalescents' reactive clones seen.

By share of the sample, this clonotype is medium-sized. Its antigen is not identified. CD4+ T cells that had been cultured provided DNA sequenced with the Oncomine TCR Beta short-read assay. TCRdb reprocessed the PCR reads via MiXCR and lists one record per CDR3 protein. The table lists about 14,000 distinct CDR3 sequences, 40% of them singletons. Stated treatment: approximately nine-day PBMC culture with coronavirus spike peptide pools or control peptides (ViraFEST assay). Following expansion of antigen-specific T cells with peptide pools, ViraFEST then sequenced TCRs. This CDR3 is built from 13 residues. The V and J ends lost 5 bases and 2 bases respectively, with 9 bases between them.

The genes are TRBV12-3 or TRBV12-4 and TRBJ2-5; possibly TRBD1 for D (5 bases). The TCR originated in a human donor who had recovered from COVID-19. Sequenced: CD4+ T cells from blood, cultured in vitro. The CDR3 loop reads CASSRRQQETQYF. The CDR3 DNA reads TGTGCCAGCAGTCGGAGACAGCAAGAGACCCAGTACTTC.